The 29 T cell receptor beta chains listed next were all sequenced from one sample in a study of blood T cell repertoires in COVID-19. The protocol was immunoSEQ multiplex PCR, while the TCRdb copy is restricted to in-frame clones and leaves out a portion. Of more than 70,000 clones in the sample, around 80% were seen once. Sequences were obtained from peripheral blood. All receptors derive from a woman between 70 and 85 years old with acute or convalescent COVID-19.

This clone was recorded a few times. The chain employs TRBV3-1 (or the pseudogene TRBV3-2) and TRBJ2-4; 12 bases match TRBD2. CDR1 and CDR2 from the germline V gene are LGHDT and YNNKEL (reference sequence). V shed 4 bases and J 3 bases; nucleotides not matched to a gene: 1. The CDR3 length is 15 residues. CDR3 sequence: CASSLLAGGKNIQYF. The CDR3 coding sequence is TGTGCCAGCAGCCTACTAGCGGGAGGCAAAAACATTCAGTACTTC.

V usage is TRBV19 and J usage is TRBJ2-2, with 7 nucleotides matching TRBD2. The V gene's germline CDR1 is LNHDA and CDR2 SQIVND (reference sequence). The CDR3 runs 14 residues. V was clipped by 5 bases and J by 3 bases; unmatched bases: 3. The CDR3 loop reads CASSATSHTGELFF. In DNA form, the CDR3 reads TGTGCCAGTAGTGCGACTAGCCACACCGGGGAGCTGTTTTTT.

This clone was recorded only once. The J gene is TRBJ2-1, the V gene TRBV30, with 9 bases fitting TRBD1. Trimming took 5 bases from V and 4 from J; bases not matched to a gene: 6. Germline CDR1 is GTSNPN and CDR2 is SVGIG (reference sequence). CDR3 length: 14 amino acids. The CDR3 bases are TGTGCCTGGGCAGGGACAGGGCCGTACAATGAGCAGTTCTTC. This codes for CAWAGTGPYNEQFF. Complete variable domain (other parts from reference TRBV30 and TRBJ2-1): SQTIHQWPATLVQPVGSPLSLECTVEGTSNPNLYWYRQAAGRGLQLLFYSVGIGQISSEVPQNLSASRPQDRQFILSSKKLLLSDSGFYLCAWAGTGPYNEQFFGPGTRLTVL.

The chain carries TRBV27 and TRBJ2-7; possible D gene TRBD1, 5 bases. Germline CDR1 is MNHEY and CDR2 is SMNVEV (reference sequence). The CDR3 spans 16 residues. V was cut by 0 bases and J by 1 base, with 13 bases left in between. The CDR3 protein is CASSLSAGPASYEQYF. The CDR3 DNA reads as TGTGCCAGCAGTTTATCGGCAGGGCCCGCTTCCTACGAGCAGTACTTC.

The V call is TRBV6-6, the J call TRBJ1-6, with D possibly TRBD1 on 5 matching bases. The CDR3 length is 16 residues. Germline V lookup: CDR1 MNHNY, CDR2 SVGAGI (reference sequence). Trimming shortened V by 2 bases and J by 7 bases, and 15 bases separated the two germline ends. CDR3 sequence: CASSYVPPGSNSPLHF. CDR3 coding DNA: TGTGCCAGCAGTTACGTCCCGCCAGGGTCGAATTCACCCCTCCACTTT.

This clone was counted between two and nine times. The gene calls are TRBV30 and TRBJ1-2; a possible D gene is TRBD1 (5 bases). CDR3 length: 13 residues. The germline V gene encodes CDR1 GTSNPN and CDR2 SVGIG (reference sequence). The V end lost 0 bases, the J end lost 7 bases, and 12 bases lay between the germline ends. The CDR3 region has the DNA TGTGCCTGGAGTGTACAGGAAAGTCGTGGCTACACCTTC. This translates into CAWSVQESRGYTF.

The CDR3 spells CASSPDRGANTGELFF. The CDR3 nucleotides read TGTGCCAGCAGCCCCGACAGGGGCGCGAACACCGGGGAGCTGTTTTTT. J is TRBJ2-2 and V is TRBV11-3; the match to TRBD1 covers 8 bases. V was clipped by 5 bases and J by 0 bases; unmatched bases: 5. Germline V gene lookup returns CDR1 SGHNT and CDR2 YENEEA. The CDR3 sequence is 16 residues long.

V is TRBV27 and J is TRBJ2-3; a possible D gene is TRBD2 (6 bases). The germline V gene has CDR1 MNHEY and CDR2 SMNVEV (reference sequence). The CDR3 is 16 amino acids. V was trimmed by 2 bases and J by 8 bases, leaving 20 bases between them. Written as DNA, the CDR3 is TGTGCCAGCAGTTTACTGAATAGCGGTCCGGTCGGTACGCAGTATTTT. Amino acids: CASSLLNSGPVGTQYF.

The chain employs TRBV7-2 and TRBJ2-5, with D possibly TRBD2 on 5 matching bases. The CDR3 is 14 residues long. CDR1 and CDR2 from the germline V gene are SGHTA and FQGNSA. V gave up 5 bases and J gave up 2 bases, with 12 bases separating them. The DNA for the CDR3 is TGTGCCAGCAGCCCACCGGGGAGTCAAGAGACCCAGTACTTC. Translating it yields CASSPPGSQETQYF.

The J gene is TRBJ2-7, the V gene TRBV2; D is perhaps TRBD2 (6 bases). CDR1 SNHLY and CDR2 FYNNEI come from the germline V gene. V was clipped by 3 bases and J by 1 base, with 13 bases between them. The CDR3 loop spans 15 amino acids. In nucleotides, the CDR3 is TGTGCCAGCAGTGACGGAGGGGTGACATCCTACGAGCAGTACTTC. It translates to CASSDGGVTSYEQYF. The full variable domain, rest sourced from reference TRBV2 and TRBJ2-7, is EPEVTQTPSHQVTQMGQEVILRCVPISNHLYFYWYRQILGQKVEFLVSFYNNEISEKSEIFDDQFSVERPDGSNFTLKIRSTKLEDSAMYFCASSDGGVTSYEQYFGPGTRLTVT.

The CDR3 spells CAISEDTDRGKLFF. The DNA of the CDR3 is TGTGCCATCAGTGAGGATACGGACAGGGGAAAACTGTTTTTT. The chain links TRBV10-3 to TRBJ1-4; TRBD1 matches at 9 bases. This CDR3 spans 14 amino acids. Trimming removed 2 bases from V and 10 bases from J; junction bases left unmatched: 5. The V gene's germline CDR1 is ENHRY and CDR2 SYGVKD.

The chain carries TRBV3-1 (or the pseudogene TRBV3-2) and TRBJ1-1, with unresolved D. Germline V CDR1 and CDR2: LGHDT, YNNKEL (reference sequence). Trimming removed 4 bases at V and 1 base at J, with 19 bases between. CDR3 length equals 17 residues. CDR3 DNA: TGTGCCAGCAGCCCTACCTCTTCGAGACGGGGGAACACTGAAGCTTTCTTT. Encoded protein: CASSPTSSRRGNTEAFF.

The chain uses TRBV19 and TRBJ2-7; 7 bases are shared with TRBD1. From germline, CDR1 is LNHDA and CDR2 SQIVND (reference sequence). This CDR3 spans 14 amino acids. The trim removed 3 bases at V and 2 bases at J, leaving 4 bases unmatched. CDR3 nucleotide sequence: TGTGCCAGTAGTATCCGGGACAGTCCCTACGAGCAGTACTTC. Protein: CASSIRDSPYEQYF.

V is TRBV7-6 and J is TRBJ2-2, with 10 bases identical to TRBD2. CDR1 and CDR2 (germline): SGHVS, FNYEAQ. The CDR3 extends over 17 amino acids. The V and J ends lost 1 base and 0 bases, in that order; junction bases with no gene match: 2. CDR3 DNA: TGTGCCAGCAGCTTAGTCCTAGCGGGAGCGAACACCGGGGAGCTGTTTTTT. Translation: CASSLVLAGANTGELFF.

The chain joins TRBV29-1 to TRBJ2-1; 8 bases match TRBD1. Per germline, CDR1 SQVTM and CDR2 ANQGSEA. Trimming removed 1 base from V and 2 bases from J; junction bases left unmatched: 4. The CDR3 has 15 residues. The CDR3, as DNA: TGCAGCGTTGAAGTGTACAGGGGGACCTACAATGAGCAGTTCTTC. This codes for CSVEVYRGTYNEQFF.

CDR3 coding DNA: TGTGCCAGCAGTGTAGACGGGGGTGTTCGTGGAAACACCATATATTTT. It codes for CASSVDGGVRGNTIYF. This chain links TRBV2 with TRBJ1-3; maybe TRBD1 (5 bases). The V end lost 4 bases, the J end lost 3 bases, and 16 bases lay between the germline ends. This CDR3 is 16 amino acids long. Germline loops: CDR1 SNHLY, CDR2 FYNNEI.

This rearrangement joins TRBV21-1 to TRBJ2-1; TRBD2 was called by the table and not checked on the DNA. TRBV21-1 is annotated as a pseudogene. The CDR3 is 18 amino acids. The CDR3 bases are TGTGCCAGCAGCAAATCGGGGACGGGACTAGCGGTTTACAATGAGCAGTTCTTC. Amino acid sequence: CASSKSGTGLAVYNEQFF.

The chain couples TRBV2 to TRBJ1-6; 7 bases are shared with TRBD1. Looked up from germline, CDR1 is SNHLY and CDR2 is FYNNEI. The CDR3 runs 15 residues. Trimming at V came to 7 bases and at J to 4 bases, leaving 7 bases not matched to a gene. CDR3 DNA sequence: TGTGCCAGCACCGAGGACAGGCCTTATAATTCACCCCTCCACTTT. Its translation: CASTEDRPYNSPLHF.

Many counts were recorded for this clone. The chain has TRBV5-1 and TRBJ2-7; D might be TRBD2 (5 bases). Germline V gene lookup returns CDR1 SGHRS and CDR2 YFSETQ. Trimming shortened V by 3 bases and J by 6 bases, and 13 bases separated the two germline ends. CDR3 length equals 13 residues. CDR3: CASSSPTGTEQYF. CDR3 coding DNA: TGCGCCAGCAGCTCGCCAACGGGAACCGAGCAGTACTTC.

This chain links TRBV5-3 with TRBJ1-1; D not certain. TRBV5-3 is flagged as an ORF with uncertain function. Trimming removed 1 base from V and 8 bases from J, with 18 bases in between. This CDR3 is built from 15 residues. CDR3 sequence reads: CARSLKLRQVHEAFF. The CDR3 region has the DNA TGTGCCAGAAGCTTGAAATTGCGGCAAGTACACGAAGCTTTCTTT.

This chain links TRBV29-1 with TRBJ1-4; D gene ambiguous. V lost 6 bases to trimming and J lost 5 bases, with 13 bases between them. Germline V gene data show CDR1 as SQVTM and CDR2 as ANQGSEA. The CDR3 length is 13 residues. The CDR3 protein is CSVSGDLNEKLFF. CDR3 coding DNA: TGCAGCGTCAGCGGGGATTTAAATGAAAAACTGTTTTTT. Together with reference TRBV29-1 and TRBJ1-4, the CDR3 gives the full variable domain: SAVISQKPSRDICQRGTSLTIQCQVDSQVTMMFWYRQQPGQSLTLIATANQGSEATYESGFVIDKFPISRPNLTFSTLTVSNMSPEDSSIYLCSVSGDLNEKLFFGSGTQLSVL.

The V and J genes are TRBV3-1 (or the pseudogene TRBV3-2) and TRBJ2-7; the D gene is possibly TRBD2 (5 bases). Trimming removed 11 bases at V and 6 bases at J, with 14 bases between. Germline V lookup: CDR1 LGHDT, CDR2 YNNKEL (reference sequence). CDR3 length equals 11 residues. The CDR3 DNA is TGTGCCGCAGCGGTAGGATTCGAGCAGTACTTC. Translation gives CAAAVGFEQYF.

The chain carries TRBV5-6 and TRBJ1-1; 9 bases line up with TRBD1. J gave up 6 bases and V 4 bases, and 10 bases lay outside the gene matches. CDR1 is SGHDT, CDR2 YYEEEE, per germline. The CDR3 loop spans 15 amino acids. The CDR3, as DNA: TGTGCCAGCAGCGTTCAACAGGGGGCGATCGCTGAAGCTTTCTTT. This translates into CASSVQQGAIAEAFF. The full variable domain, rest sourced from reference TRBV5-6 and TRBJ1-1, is DAGVTQSPTHLIKTRGQQVTLRCSPKSGHDTVSWYQQALGQGPQFIFQYYEEEERQRGNFPDRFSGHQFPNYSSELNVNALLLGDSALYLCASSVQQGAIAEAFFGQGTRLTVV.

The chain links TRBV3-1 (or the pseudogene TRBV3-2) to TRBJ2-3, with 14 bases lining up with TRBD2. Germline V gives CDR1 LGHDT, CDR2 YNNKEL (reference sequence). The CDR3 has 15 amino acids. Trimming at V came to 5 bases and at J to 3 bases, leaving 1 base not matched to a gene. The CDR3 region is CASSWTSGRTDTQYF. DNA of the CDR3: TGTGCCAGCAGCTGGACTAGCGGGAGGACAGATACGCAGTATTTT.

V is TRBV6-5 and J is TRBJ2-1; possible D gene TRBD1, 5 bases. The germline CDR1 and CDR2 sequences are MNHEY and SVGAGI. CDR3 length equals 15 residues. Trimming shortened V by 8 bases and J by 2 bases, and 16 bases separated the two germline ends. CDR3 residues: CASSSGPGTYNEQFF. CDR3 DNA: TGTGCCAGCTCCTCCGGACCAGGGACCTACAATGAGCAGTTCTTC.

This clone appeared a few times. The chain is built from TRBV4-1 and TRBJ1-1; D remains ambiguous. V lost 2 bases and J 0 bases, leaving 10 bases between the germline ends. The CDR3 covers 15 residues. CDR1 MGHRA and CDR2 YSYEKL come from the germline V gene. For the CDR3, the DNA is TGCGCCAGCAGCCAAAGCTCTGAGGTGAACACTGAAGCTTTCTTT. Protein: CASSQSSEVNTEAFF.

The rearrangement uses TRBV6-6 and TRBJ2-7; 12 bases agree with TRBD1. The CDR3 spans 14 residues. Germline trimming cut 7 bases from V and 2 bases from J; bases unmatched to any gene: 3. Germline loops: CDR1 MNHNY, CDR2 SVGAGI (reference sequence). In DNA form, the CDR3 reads TGTGCCAGCACGGGGACAGGGGGCACCTACGAGCAGTACTTC. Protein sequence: CASTGTGGTYEQYF.

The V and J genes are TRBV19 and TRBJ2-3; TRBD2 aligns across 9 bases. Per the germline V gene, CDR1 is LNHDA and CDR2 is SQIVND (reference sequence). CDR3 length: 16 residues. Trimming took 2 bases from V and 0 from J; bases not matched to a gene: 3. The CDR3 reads CASSILAGRSTDTQYF. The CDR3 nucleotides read TGTGCCAGTAGTATACTAGCGGGAAGGAGCACAGATACGCAGTATTTT.

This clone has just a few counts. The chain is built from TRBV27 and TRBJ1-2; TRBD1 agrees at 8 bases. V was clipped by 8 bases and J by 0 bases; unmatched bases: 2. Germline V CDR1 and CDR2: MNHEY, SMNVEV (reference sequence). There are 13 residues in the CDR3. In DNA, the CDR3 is TGTGCCAGCCTACAGGGGGCTAACTATGGCTACACCTTC. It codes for CASLQGANYGYTF.